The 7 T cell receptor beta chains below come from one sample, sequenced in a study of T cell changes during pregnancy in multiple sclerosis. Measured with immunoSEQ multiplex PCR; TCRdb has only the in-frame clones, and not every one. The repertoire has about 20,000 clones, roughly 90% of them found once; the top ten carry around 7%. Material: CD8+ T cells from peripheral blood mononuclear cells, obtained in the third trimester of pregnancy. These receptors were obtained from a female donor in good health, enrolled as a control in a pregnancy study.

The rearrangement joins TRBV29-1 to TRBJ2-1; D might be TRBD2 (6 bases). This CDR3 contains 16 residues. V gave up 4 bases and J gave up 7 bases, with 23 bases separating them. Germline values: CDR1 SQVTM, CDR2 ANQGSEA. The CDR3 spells CSVVGLGQGLENEQFF. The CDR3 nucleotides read TGCAGCGTTGTGGGGTTGGGGCAGGGACTGGAGAATGAGCAGTTCTTC.

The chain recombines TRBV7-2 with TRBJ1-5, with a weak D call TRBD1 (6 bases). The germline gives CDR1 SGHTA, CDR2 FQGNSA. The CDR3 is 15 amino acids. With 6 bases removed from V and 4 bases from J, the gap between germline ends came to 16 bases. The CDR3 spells CASSPSGTLNQPQHF. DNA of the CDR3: TGTGCCAGCAGTCCCTCGGGGACACTTAATCAGCCCCAGCATTTT.

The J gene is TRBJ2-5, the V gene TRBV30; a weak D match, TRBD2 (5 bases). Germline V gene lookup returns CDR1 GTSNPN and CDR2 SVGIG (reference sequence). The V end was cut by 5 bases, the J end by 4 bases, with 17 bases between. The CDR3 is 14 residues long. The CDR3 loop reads CAWAEDLARETQYF. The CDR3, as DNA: TGTGCCTGGGCAGAGGACCTAGCCCGAGAGACCCAGTACTTC.

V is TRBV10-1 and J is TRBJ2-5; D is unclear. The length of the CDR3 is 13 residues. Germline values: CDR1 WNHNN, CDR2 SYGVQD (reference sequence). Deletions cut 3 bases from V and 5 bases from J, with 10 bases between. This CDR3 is CASSDSDSETQYF. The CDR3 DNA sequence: TGCGCCAGCAGTGACAGCGATTCGGAGACCCAGTACTTC.

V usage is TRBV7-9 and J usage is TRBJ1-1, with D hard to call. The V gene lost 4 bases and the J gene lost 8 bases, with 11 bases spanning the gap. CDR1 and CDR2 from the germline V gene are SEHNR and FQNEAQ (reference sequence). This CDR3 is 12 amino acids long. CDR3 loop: CASSWKGSEAFF. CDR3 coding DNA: TGTGCCAGCAGCTGGAAAGGGAGCGAAGCTTTCTTT. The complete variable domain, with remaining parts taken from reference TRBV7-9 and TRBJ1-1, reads DTGVSQNPRHKITKRGQNVTFRCDPISEHNRLYWYRQTLGQGPEFLTYFQNEAQLEKSRLLSDRFSAERPKGSFSTLEIQRTEQGDSAMYLCASSWKGSEAFFGQGTRLTVV.

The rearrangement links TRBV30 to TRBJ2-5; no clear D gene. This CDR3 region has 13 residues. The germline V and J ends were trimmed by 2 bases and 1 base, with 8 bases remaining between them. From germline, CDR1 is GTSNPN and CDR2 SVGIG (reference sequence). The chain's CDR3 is CAWSWSLQETQYF. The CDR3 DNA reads TGTGCCTGGAGTTGGAGTCTCCAAGAGACCCAGTACTTC.

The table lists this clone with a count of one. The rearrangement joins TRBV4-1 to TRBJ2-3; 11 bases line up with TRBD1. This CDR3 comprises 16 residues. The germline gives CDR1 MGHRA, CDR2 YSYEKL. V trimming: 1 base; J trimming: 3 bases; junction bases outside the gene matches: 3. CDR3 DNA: TGCGCCAGCAGCCAAGTGGGGACAGGGGGGACAGATACGCAGTATTTT. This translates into CASSQVGTGGTDTQYF.